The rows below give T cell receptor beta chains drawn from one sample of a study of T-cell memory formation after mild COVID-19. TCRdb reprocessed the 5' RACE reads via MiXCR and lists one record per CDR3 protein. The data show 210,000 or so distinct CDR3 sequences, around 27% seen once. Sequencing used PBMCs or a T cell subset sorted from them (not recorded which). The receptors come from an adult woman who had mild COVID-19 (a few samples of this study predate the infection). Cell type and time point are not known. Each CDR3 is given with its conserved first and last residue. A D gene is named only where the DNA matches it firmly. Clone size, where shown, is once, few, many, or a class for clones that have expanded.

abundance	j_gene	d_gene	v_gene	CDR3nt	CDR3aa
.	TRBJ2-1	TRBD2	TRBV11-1	TGTGCCAGCAGCTTACGGACTAGCGGGGGGAGGGTCTACTACTACAATGAGCAGTTCTTC	CASSLRTSGGRVYYYNEQFF
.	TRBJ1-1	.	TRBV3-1	TGTGCCAGCAGCCCCGGACAAATGAACACTGAAGCTTTCTTT	CASSPGQMNTEAFF
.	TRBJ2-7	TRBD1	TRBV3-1	TGTGCCAGCAGTCCCGGACAGGGGGCAGGATACGAGCAGTACTTC	CASSPGQGAGYEQYF
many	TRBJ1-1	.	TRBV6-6	TGTGCCAGCAGTCCCCAAAGGACTGAAGCTTTCTTT	CASSPQRTEAFF
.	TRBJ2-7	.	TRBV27	TGTGCCAGCAGTGGGCGGCGGGAACACTACGAGCAGTACTTC	CASSGRREHYEQYF
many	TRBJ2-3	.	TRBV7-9	TGTGCCAGCAGCTCCGATACGCAGTATTTT	CASSSDTQYF
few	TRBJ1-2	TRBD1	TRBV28	TGTGCCAGCAGTCACAGACAGGGATATAACTATGGCTACACCTTC	CASSHRQGYNYGYTF
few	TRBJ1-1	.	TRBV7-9	TGTGCCACCCGCGAAGGCACTGAAGCTTTCTTT	CATREGTEAFF
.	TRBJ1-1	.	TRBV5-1	TGCGCCAGCAGCTTGGTCAGGAATCTGAACACTGAAGCTTTCTTT	CASSLVRNLNTEAFF
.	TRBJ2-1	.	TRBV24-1	TGTGCCACCAGTGATCGACGGACAGCCTACAATGAGCAGTTCTTC	CATSDRRTAYNEQFF